The rows below give T cell receptor beta chains drawn from one sample of a study of T-cell memory formation after mild COVID-19. TCRdb called the 5' RACE reads again in MiXCR, with one record for every CDR3 protein. The table includes about 200,000 distinct CDR3 sequences, more than 8% detected once. The sample comprised PBMCs or a T cell subset sorted from them (not recorded which). The receptors here all came from a man between 18 and 35 years old who had mild COVID-19 (a few samples of this study predate the infection). Cell type and time point are not known. Both conserved end residues are part of each CDR3. A D gene is named only where the DNA matches it firmly. Clone size is given for some rows only: seen once, a few or many times, or a class if the clone is expanded.

CDR3	DNA	size	V	D	J
CASSHRTGLAVGNETQYF	TGTGCCAGCAGCCACCGCACGGGACTAGCGGTCGGAAACGAGACCCAGTACTTC	few	TRBV7-9	TRBD2	TRBJ2-5
CASSTDYQETQYF	TGTGCCAGCAGCACGGACTACCAAGAGACCCAGTACTTC	-	TRBV3-1	-	TRBJ2-5
CASRLGGDSTDTQYF	TGTGCCAGCCGATTGGGCGGAGATTCCACAGATACGCAGTATTTT	many	TRBV6-2/TRBV6-3	-	TRBJ2-3
CASSLVSGDYTQYF	TGTGCCAGCAGCTTGGTTTCGGGGGATTATACGCAGTATTTT	many	TRBV5-6	-	TRBJ2-3
CASSYSGTTLGEQFF	TGTGCCAGCAGTTACTCCGGGACGACGCTCGGGGAGCAGTTCTTC	-	TRBV6-5	-	TRBJ2-1
CASSLASPQDTQYF	TGCGCCAGCAGCTTGGCCAGCCCTCAGGATACGCAGTATTTT	-	TRBV5-1	-	TRBJ2-3
CASSSTIQPGLPVRLFF	TGCGCCAGCAGCTCTACCATTCAGCCGGGACTCCCCGTTCGGCTGTTTTTT	-	TRBV5-1	-	TRBJ2-2
CASSRRGDSGNTIYF	TGTGCCAGCAGCAGACGCGGGGACTCTGGAAACACCATATATTTT	few	TRBV6-5	-	TRBJ1-3
CASSAQPQGRTEAFF	TGTGCCAGCAGTGCCCAGCCGCAGGGACGCACTGAAGCTTTCTTT	many	TRBV12-3/TRBV12-4	-	TRBJ1-1
CASSKVNSYEQYF	TGTGCCAGCAGCAAAGTCAACTCCTACGAGCAGTACTTC	many	TRBV21-1	-	TRBJ2-7
CAISGRAGREQYF	TGTGCCATCAGTGGCAGGGCCGGCCGGGAGCAGTACTTC	few	TRBV10-3	-	TRBJ2-7
CSASVRANQPQHF	TGCAGTGCTAGTGTACGAGCGAATCAGCCCCAGCATTTT	-	TRBV20-1	-	TRBJ1-5
CASSHEAGGRWTGELFF	TGCGCCAGCAGCCATGAAGCGGGGGGGCGATGGACCGGGGAGCTGTTTTTT	-	TRBV4-1	TRBD2	TRBJ2-2
CASSGIQGRDEQFF	TGTGCCAGCAGCGGCATCCAGGGGAGGGATGAGCAGTTCTTC	-	TRBV5-6	-	TRBJ2-1
CSAGTGQGQPQHF	TGCAGTGCCGGCACGGGACAGGGCCAGCCCCAGCATTTT	few	TRBV20-1	TRBD1	TRBJ1-5
CSASFSGGAAKNIQYF	TGCAGTGCTAGTTTTAGCGGGGGGGCCGCCAAAAACATTCAGTACTTC	-	TRBV20-1	TRBD2	TRBJ2-4
CASSPKYLNEKLFF	TGTGCCAGCAGTCCCAAGTACCTTAATGAAAAACTGTTTTTT	-	TRBV27	-	TRBJ1-4
CASSPRLATNTEAFF	TGTGCCAGCTCACCACGGCTGGCTACGAACACTGAAGCTTTCTTT	-	TRBV18	-	TRBJ1-1
CASSRNRGENTIYF	TGTGCCAGCTCACGGAACAGGGGAGAAAACACCATATATTTT	-	TRBV18	TRBD1	TRBJ1-3
CASSSEYYEAFF	TGCGCCAGCAGCTCTGAGTATTATGAAGCTTTCTTT	-	TRBV5-1	-	TRBJ1-1
CASSSHLEQFF	TGTGCCAGCAGTTCCCACCTGGAGCAGTTCTTC	-	TRBV12-3/TRBV12-4	-	TRBJ2-1
CASSPRSGLAGGDLNYEQYF	TGCGCCAGCAGCCCGCGCTCTGGACTAGCGGGGGGGGACTTAAACTACGAGCAGTACTTC	many	TRBV5-1	TRBD2	TRBJ2-7